This TCR beta chain stems from a study of T-cell memory formation after mild COVID-19. Study summary: In these data, TCR clusters were largely donor specific.

V dropped 12 bases and J dropped 2; count of bases not matched to a gene: 8. CDR3 size: 14 residues. Per germline, CDR1 KGHDR and CDR2 SFDVKD. Via MiXCR, TCRdb re-called the 5' RACE reads, giving one row per CDR3 protein. This table has fewer than 250,000 distinct CDR3 sequences, over 9.5% appearing once. In this sample, this clonotype turned up a few times. Its target is unknown. The study, taken as a whole, reports: Contracting CD4+ clones sat mainly in CM and EM; CD8+ in EMRA. A subset of responding clones appeared in pre-infection memory, suggesting cross-reactive memory joined. Day 15 to 85 contracting clones showed balanced CD4/CD8; day 15 to 37 expanders favored CD4+.

Sequences were obtained from PBMCs or a T cell subset sorted from them (not recorded which). The J gene is TRBJ2-3, the V gene TRBV24-1; the match to TRBD1 covers 9 bases. The receptor was derived from a man in his late teens or twenties who had mild COVID-19 (a few samples of this study predate the infection). Cell type and time point are not known. CDR3 sequence reads: CAPPGQGFTDTQYF. The DNA of the CDR3 is TGTGCCCCGCCAGGACAGGGGTTCACAGATACGCAGTATTTT.